The 27 T cell receptor beta chains in this list originate from one sample, sequenced in a study of cytomegalovirus exposure and HLA in healthy donors. The primer mix had 60 Vbeta and 13 Jbeta primers. Only in-frame clones appear in the TCRdb table, and some are missing; sequencing was by immunoSEQ multiplex PCR. The table shows around 140,000 clones, with approximately 80% occurring only once. The sample consisted of PBMCs. Receptors were obtained from a man aged 50 to 60 in good health and CMV-seronegative.

The chain employs TRBV5-6 and TRBJ1-4; TRBD1 matches 7 bases. Germline V CDR1 and CDR2: SGHDT, YYEEEE. Losses at the gene ends were 5 bases for V and 0 bases for J; bases not matched to a gene: 7. This CDR3 region has 16 residues. The CDR3 is CASSPGQAATNEKLFF. In DNA form, the CDR3 reads TGTGCCAGCAGTCCCGGACAGGCCGCAACTAATGAAAAACTGTTTTTT.

The CDR3 sequence: CASSLPRGWSASNQPQHF. DNA of the CDR3: TGTGCCAGCAGCTTGCCCAGGGGATGGTCCGCTAGCAATCAGCCCCAGCATTTT. This chain connects TRBV5-5 to TRBJ1-5; a weak D match, TRBD1 (6 bases). V was trimmed by 1 base and J by 0 bases, leaving 17 bases between them. CDR1 is SGHKS and CDR2 is YYEKEE in the germline V gene (reference sequence). The CDR3 extends over 18 amino acids.

V gene TRBV19 combines with J gene TRBJ2-7; 9 bases agree with TRBD1. Germline loops: CDR1 LNHDA, CDR2 SQIVND (reference sequence). V shed 6 bases and J 2 bases; nucleotides not matched to a gene: 5. The CDR3 totals 14 residues. The CDR3 region has the DNA TGTGCCAGTAGAGGGACAGGGCGGGCCTACGAGCAGTACTTC. It yields the protein CASRGTGRAYEQYF.

This clone was seen only once. V is TRBV6-1 and J is TRBJ1-3; a weak D match, TRBD1 (6 bases). The CDR3 spans 15 residues. Germline assignment: CDR1 MNHNS and CDR2 SASEGT. Trimming left V 4 bases short and J 6 bases short, with 16 bases between. This CDR3 reads CASSGVGQRENTIYF. For the CDR3, the DNA is TGTGCCAGCAGTGGGGTTGGACAGCGAGAAAACACCATATATTTT.

This sequence joins TRBV2 and TRBJ2-6; D unclear. From germline, CDR1 is SNHLY and CDR2 FYNNEI. Trimming took 2 bases from V and 1 from J, leaving 6 bases between them. The CDR3 extends over 15 amino acids. CDR3 sequence reads: CASSELSSGANVLTF. The CDR3 region has the DNA TGTGCCAGCAGTGAACTCAGTTCTGGGGCCAACGTCCTGACTTTC.

The rearrangement links TRBV27 to TRBJ2-3, with D possibly being TRBD1 (6 bases). This CDR3 spans 15 amino acids. The germline gives CDR1 MNHEY, CDR2 SMNVEV (reference sequence). V was clipped by 2 bases and J by 5 bases, with 14 bases between them. CDR3 sequence reads: CASSLVGAQVDTQYF. For the CDR3, the DNA is TGTGCCAGCAGTTTAGTGGGGGCGCAGGTAGATACGCAGTATTTT.

The chain carries TRBV30 and TRBJ2-7; 8 bases agree with TRBD1. J gave up 7 bases and V 0 bases, and 11 bases lay outside the gene matches. This CDR3 is 15 amino acids long. Looked up from germline, CDR1 is GTSNPN and CDR2 is SVGIG (reference sequence). The CDR3 nucleotides read TGTGCCTGGAGTGTATCGCTGGGACAGGCTTTTGAGCAGTACTTC. As protein: CAWSVSLGQAFEQYF.

The chain links TRBV2 to TRBJ1-1; TRBD1 aligns across 10 bases. Germline trimming cut 7 bases from V and 4 bases from J; bases unmatched to any gene: 6. The CDR3 length is 14 residues. CDR1 SNHLY and CDR2 FYNNEI come from the germline V gene. The CDR3 loop is CASTLGQGITEAFF. DNA of the CDR3: TGTGCCAGCACCCTGGGACAGGGGATCACTGAAGCTTTCTTT.

The V and J genes are TRBV30 and TRBJ1-3, with TRBD1 as a possible D gene (6 bases). Between the trimmed V and J ends, which lost 3 bases and 0 bases, there was a span of 12 bases. Per germline, CDR1 GTSNPN and CDR2 SVGIG (reference sequence). This CDR3 region has 15 residues. CDR3 protein: CAWRLTGTSGNTIYF. The CDR3 DNA is TGTGCCTGGAGACTTACAGGGACCTCTGGAAACACCATATATTTT.

This clone turned up a few times. CDR3 coding DNA: TGCGCCAGCAGCTTGTCTCTTCGGATCGGAGGGGGCAAAAACACCATATATTTT. Translating gives CASSLSLRIGGGKNTIYF. V and J are TRBV5-1 and TRBJ1-3, with TRBD1 matching 7 bases. Losses at the gene ends were 1 base for V and 6 bases for J; bases not matched to a gene: 16. CDR1 and CDR2 from the germline V gene are SGHRS and YFSETQ. The CDR3 consists of 18 residues.

This chain joins TRBV5-1 and TRBJ2-7, with 8 bases matching TRBD1. The CDR3 sequence is 14 residues long. CDR1 is SGHRS, CDR2 YFSETQ, per germline. Trimming cost V 2 bases and J 9 bases; bases outside gene matches: 10. The CDR3 reads CASSLQDRDPRQYF. The CDR3 DNA is TGCGCCAGCAGCTTACAGGACAGGGACCCAAGGCAGTACTTC.

This chain links TRBV11-3 with TRBJ2-3; 8 nucleotides match TRBD1. J gave up 9 bases and V 5 bases, and 10 bases lay outside the gene matches. Per germline, CDR1 SGHNT and CDR2 YENEEA. The CDR3 loop spans 14 amino acids. CDR3 amino acids: CASSQRQGPYTQYF. The CDR3 coding sequence is TGTGCCAGCAGCCAGAGACAGGGGCCCTACACGCAGTATTTT.

The CDR3 region has the DNA TGTGCCAGTAGTATTGGCCTGACAGGGCATACCGCGGGGCCAGCGGGAGGGTCGGATACCCAGTACTTC. This encodes CASSIGLTGHTAGPAGGSDTQYF. V and J are TRBV19 and TRBJ2-5, with 10 nucleotides matching TRBD2. The CDR3 runs 23 residues. The V gene end was trimmed by 3 bases and the J gene end by 8 bases; junction bases not matched to a gene: 33. Looked up from germline, CDR1 is LNHDA and CDR2 is SQIVND (reference sequence).

The chain employs TRBV5-1 and TRBJ1-1; D unclear. The length of the CDR3 is 17 residues. V lost 4 bases to trimming and J lost 4 bases, with 23 bases between them. Germline V lookup: CDR1 SGHRS, CDR2 YFSETQ. CDR3 bases: TGCGCCAGCAGCCCGGGGTTGGAGGGCCGTCAAGGCACTGAAGCTTTCTTT. Translation gives CASSPGLEGRQGTEAFF.

The rearrangement links TRBV6-6 to TRBJ1-5; 7 bases match TRBD1. Looked up from germline, CDR1 is MNHNY and CDR2 is SVGAGI (reference sequence). With V trimmed by 8 bases and J by 1 base, 8 bases remained unmatched. This CDR3 comprises 15 residues. The CDR3: CASREGAKSNQPQHF. The CDR3 nucleotides read TGTGCCAGCCGGGAGGGGGCGAAAAGCAATCAGCCCCAGCATTTT.

This rearrangement joins TRBV9 to TRBJ2-5, with D perhaps TRBD2 (7 bases). The CDR3 length is 15 residues. Germline CDR1 and CDR2: SGDLS and YYNGEE. V was cut by 0 bases and J by 2 bases, with 11 bases left in between. The CDR3 DNA sequence: TGTGCCAGCAGCGTAGGGGGGGGCCTTCAAGAGACCCAGTACTTC. Protein sequence: CASSVGGGLQETQYF.

The chain recombines TRBV2 with TRBJ2-2; 7 positions agree with TRBD2. This CDR3 comprises 15 residues. Germline values: CDR1 SNHLY, CDR2 FYNNEI. Losses at the gene ends were 4 bases for V and 1 base for J; bases not matched to a gene: 3. The CDR3 nucleotides read TGTGCCAGCAGTGCCGGGGGGTGGAACACCGGGGAGCTGTTTTTT. Translated: CASSAGGWNTGELFF.

This chain joins TRBV19 and TRBJ1-2; D ambiguous. The CDR3 extends over 15 amino acids. Germline CDR1 LNHDA, CDR2 SQIVND (reference sequence). The V gene lost 7 bases and the J gene lost 4 bases, with 19 bases spanning the gap. The DNA of the CDR3 is TGTGCCAGTATGACAACTTCGGGAGCTAGCTATGGCTACACCTTC. Translated, it gives CASMTTSGASYGYTF.

The genes are TRBV29-1 and TRBJ1-1; D remains unclear. In germline, CDR1 is SQVTM, CDR2 ANQGSEA. V shed 3 bases and J shed 1 base, with 9 bases lying between them. The CDR3 consists of 13 residues. The CDR3 loop reads CSVDGRSNTEAFF. DNA for the CDR3: TGCAGCGTTGATGGCAGGTCGAACACTGAAGCTTTCTTT.

This sequence joins TRBV30 and TRBJ2-5; the D gene is possibly TRBD1 (6 bases). Trimming stripped 8 bases from V and 5 bases from J, with 12 bases between. The CDR3 is 11 residues long. CDR1 is GTSNPN and CDR2 is SVGIG in the germline V gene (reference sequence). CDR3 loop: CAANRGETQYF. CDR3 in DNA: TGTGCCGCCAATAGGGGGGAGACCCAGTACTTC.

The chain is built from TRBV6-5 and TRBJ2-5, with 7 bases fitting TRBD1. The CDR3 contains 14 residues. The J segment lost 5 bases and the V segment lost 4 bases, leaving 7 bases of the junction unmatched. The germline gives CDR1 MNHEY, CDR2 SVGAGI. The CDR3 is CASSLDRFKETQYF. The CDR3 nucleotides are TGTGCCAGCAGTTTGGACAGGTTTAAGGAGACCCAGTACTTC.

The genes are TRBV4-1 and TRBJ1-4; tentative D call: TRBD1 (5 bases). Trimming took 0 bases from V and 2 from J, leaving 19 bases between them. Germline-derived CDR1 and CDR2 are MGHRA and YSYEKL. The CDR3 sequence is 19 residues long. CDR3 in DNA: TGCGCCAGCAGCCAAGATACGGTTTTCCCAGGGCAGACTAATGAAAAACTGTTTTTT. The encoded protein is CASSQDTVFPGQTNEKLFF.

The V and J genes are TRBV7-7 and TRBJ2-2; no reliable D call. V dropped 3 bases and J dropped 0 bases, with 5 bases sitting between them. Germline CDR1 reads SSHAT; CDR2 reads FNYEAQ (reference sequence). The CDR3 is made up of 14 amino acids. For the CDR3, the DNA is TGTGCCAGCAGCTTCATGTCGAACACCGGGGAGCTGTTTTTT. Protein product: CASSFMSNTGELFF.

The chain links TRBV18 to TRBJ2-2; 12 bases agree with TRBD1. Germline trimming cut 1 base from V and 4 bases from J; bases unmatched to any gene: 4. CDR1 KGHSH and CDR2 LQKENI come from the germline V gene. CDR3 size: 17 residues. In DNA form, the CDR3 reads TGTGCCAGCTCACCACTGGGACAGGGGGCTGGCACCGGGGAGCTGTTTTTT. Encoded protein: CASSPLGQGAGTGELFF.

The chain recombines TRBV5-4 with TRBJ2-5; the D gene is possibly TRBD1 (5 bases). The V end was cut by 2 bases, the J end by 4 bases, with 12 bases between. The CDR3 covers 14 residues. Germline V CDR1 and CDR2: SGHNT, YYREEE (reference sequence). Here the CDR3 DNA reads TGTGCCAGCAGCTTCCGGACAACACCAGAGACCCAGTACTTC. Residues: CASSFRTTPETQYF.

This chain uses TRBV5-1 with TRBJ2-3, with TRBD1 as a possible D gene (6 bases). Per the germline V gene, CDR1 is SGHRS and CDR2 is YFSETQ. The CDR3 sequence is 12 residues long. The V end lost 3 bases, the J end lost 5 bases, and 7 bases lay between the germline ends. CDR3 in DNA: TGCGCCAGCAGCTGGGGGCTAGATACGCAGTATTTT. This codes for CASSWGLDTQYF.

The V gene is TRBV19, the J gene TRBJ2-3; TRBD1 aligns across 9 bases. This CDR3 contains 17 residues. V was pared by 2 bases and J by 6 bases, with 12 bases of the junction left unmatched. Germline CDR1 is LNHDA and CDR2 is SQIVND (reference sequence). CDR3 sequence reads: CASSIRFGQGMEDTQYF. As DNA, the CDR3 is TGTGCCAGTAGTATAAGGTTCGGACAGGGGATGGAGGATACGCAGTATTTT.